Presented here are 31 T cell receptor beta chains from one specimen sequenced in a study of regulatory T cells in long-lasting Graves disease. Indicated time point: newly diagnosed GD, antithyroid drugs for less than 3 months. PBMC-extracted RNA yielded the TCR library. HTBI primers from iRepertoire and Arm-PCR of CDR3 regions yielded the TCR beta libraries. TCRdb re-called the multiplex PCR reads with MiXCR, one entry per CDR3 protein. Found here are 680,000 or so distinct CDR3 sequences, roughly 15% of them singletons; the top ten hold about 18%. These sequences were also reported in another study, on T cells in Graves' hyperthyroidism and ophthalmopathy.

Specimen: peripheral blood mononuclear cells (PBMCs), collected at new diagnosis, from a patient treated with antithyroid drugs. These receptors were taken from a woman in her twenties or thirties with Graves disease.

V usage is TRBV18 and J usage is TRBJ2-7, with TRBD2 identical over 7 bases. The germline V gene encodes CDR1 KGHSH and CDR2 LQKENI. The CDR3 totals 16 residues. With 2 bases clipped from V and 5 bases from J, the junction kept 12 bases outside the gene matches. The CDR3 spells CASSPSGTLGVDEQYF. The CDR3 DNA reads as TGTGCCAGCTCACCAAGCGGGACTCTGGGCGTCGACGAGCAGTACTTC. Combining the CDR3 with reference TRBV18 and TRBJ2-7 gives the whole variable domain NAGVMQNPRHLVRRRGQEARLRCSPMKGHSHVYWYRQLPEEGLKFMVYLQKENIIDESGMPKERFSAEFPKEGPSILRIQQVVRGDSAAYFCASSPSGTLGVDEQYFGPGTRLTVT.

The chain carries TRBV7-3 and TRBJ1-2; D perhaps matches TRBD1 (5 bases). Trimming pared 0 bases from V and 7 bases from J, leaving 12 bases between. The CDR3 is 14 residues long. Germline values: CDR1 SGHTA, CDR2 FQGTGA. The CDR3 reads CASSLTGGNAGYTF. DNA of the CDR3: TGTGCCAGCAGCTTAACGGGGGGGAATGCTGGCTACACCTTC.

The chain carries TRBV15 and TRBJ2-5; D is ambiguous. The germline V and J ends were trimmed by 3 bases and 5 bases, with 13 bases remaining between them. The CDR3 has 14 residues. CDR1 and CDR2 (germline): LNHNV, YYDKDF (reference sequence). CDR3 residues: CATSSGPVGETQYF. CDR3 sequence (DNA): TGTGCCACCAGCAGCGGGCCAGTAGGGGAGACCCAGTACTTC.

The gene calls are TRBV7-2 and TRBJ1-3; D remains ambiguous. V lost 2 bases and J lost 3, with 2 bases in between. Germline CDR1 is SGHTA and CDR2 is FQGNSA. The CDR3 has 12 amino acids. The CDR3 region has the DNA TGTGCCAGCAGCTTATATGGAAACACCATATATTTT. This codes for CASSLYGNTIYF.

This clonotype came up many times. The V call is TRBV20-1, the J call TRBJ2-7; D is unclear. V lost 6 bases, J lost 1 base, and 16 bases lay in between. The CDR3 runs 14 residues. The germline V gene has CDR1 DFQATT and CDR2 SNEGSKA (reference sequence). The CDR3 DNA is TGCAGTGCACCGAGAACCGCTGGTTCCTACGAGCAGTACTTC. This gives the protein CSAPRTAGSYEQYF.

This clonotype was observed a handful of times. The J gene is TRBJ1-2, the V gene TRBV7-2, with 8 bases that match TRBD1. Germline lookup yields CDR1 SGHTA and CDR2 FQGNSA. Trimming took 5 bases from V and 2 from J; bases not matched to a gene: 7. This CDR3 region has 15 residues. The CDR3 DNA is TGTGCCAGCAGCGTAATGCAGGGGGCGAACTATGGCTACACCTTC. It codes for CASSVMQGANYGYTF.

This clonotype has a handful of counts. The J gene is TRBJ2-5, the V gene TRBV10-3; no reliable D call. The V and J ends lost 3 bases and 0 bases respectively, with 5 bases between them. This CDR3 is built from 13 residues. From germline, CDR1 is ENHRY and CDR2 SYGVKD. In nucleotides, the CDR3 is TGTGCCATCAGTGACGGAGACCAAGAGACCCAGTACTTC. Residues: CAISDGDQETQYF.

This chain connects TRBV6-1 to TRBJ2-7; the D is unclear. The CDR3 has 14 residues. The germline V gene encodes CDR1 MNHNS and CDR2 SASEGT. V gave up 4 bases and J gave up 3 bases, with 13 bases separating them. The CDR3 DNA follows: TGTGCCAGCAGTGTGATGGCGGCAAACTACGAGCAGTACTTC. It codes for CASSVMAANYEQYF.

The chain combines TRBV5-1 with TRBJ2-1, with no clear D. Germline V gene data show CDR1 as SGHRS and CDR2 as YFSETQ. Trimming pared 5 bases from V and 6 bases from J, leaving 15 bases between. This CDR3 has 14 residues. The CDR3 DNA sequence: TGCGCCAGCAGTGGCGGACGAAAGATCAATGAGCAGTTCTTC. Translation: CASSGGRKINEQFF.

This clonotype has a count of ten or more. The chain uses TRBV20-1 and TRBJ2-5, with 7 nucleotides matching TRBD2. CDR3 size: 16 residues. The germline V gene encodes CDR1 DFQATT and CDR2 SNEGSKA (reference sequence). V lost 3 bases, J lost 1 base, and 11 bases stayed unmatched. The CDR3 reads CSASPVAGRVQETQYF. CDR3 DNA sequence: TGCAGTGCTAGTCCGGTGGCGGGGAGGGTCCAAGAGACCCAGTACTTC.

This clonotype was seen ten or more times. The chain recombines TRBV5-8 with TRBJ1-5; 7 positions agree with TRBD1. V shed 0 bases and J 7 bases; nucleotides not matched to a gene: 7. The CDR3 spans 15 residues. The germline CDR1 and CDR2 sequences are SGHTS and YDEGEE. The CDR3 sequence is CASSLEGAQGQPQHF. DNA for the CDR3: TGTGCCAGCAGCTTGGAGGGGGCGCAGGGCCAGCCCCAGCATTTT.

This clonotype appeared many times. The chain links TRBV12-3 or TRBV12-4 to TRBJ2-5; 9 positions match TRBD2. V dropped 7 bases and J dropped 5; count of bases not matched to a gene: 11. The CDR3 runs 15 residues. CDR3 sequence reads: CASKAGGPGGETQYF. CDR3 nucleotide sequence: TGTGCCAGCAAGGCGGGAGGGCCAGGGGGGGAGACCCAGTACTTC.

This clonotype was seen a handful of times. A much larger clone lies one base from this, so it may be a read error. The V gene is TRBV2, the J gene TRBJ2-7; tentative D call: TRBD2 (6 bases). CDR1 and CDR2 from the germline V gene are SNHLY and FYNNEI. The CDR3 contains 15 residues. CDR3 protein: CASGEQHGSSYEQYF. The CDR3 region has the DNA TGTGCCAGCGGTGAACAGCACGGGAGCTCCTACGAGCAGTACTTC.

This clonotype showed up many times. The rearrangement uses TRBV28 and TRBJ1-2, with D perhaps TRBD1 (5 bases). The CDR3 length is 12 residues. Per germline, CDR1 MDHEN and CDR2 SYDVKM. Trimming left V 8 bases short and J 8 bases short, with 15 bases between. This CDR3 reads CASGKGYRGYTF. CDR3 sequence (DNA): TGTGCCAGCGGGAAGGGGTATCGGGGCTACACCTTC.

The chain joins TRBV20-1 to TRBJ2-7, with D tentatively TRBD1 (6 bases). Per germline, CDR1 DFQATT and CDR2 SNEGSKA (reference sequence). This CDR3 is built from 13 residues. V gave up 2 bases and J gave up 1 base, with 9 bases separating them. The CDR3: CSARRTVSYEQYF. For the CDR3, the DNA is TGCAGTGCTAGACGGACAGTATCCTACGAGCAGTACTTC.

This clonotype was detected a few times. This chain links TRBV28 with TRBJ2-7; the match to TRBD2 covers 7 bases. The V and J ends lost 6 bases and 2 bases, in that order; junction bases with no gene match: 16. The CDR3 totals 17 residues. Germline lookup yields CDR1 MDHEN and CDR2 SYDVKM. CDR3 protein: CASSLGGGGGVAYEQYF. Here the CDR3 DNA reads TGTGCCAGCAGCTTGGGGGGGGGGGGGGGGGTGGCCTACGAGCAGTACTTC.

This clonotype came up many times. The chain's CDR3 is CASSQKIATNEKLFF. The DNA of the CDR3 is TGTGCCAGCAGCCAAAAGATTGCAACTAATGAAAAACTGTTTTTT. The chain has TRBV16 and TRBJ1-4, with D unresolved. The CDR3 contains 15 residues. V was cut by 2 bases and J by 0 bases, with 7 bases left in between. The germline CDR1 and CDR2 sequences are KGHSY and FQNENV.

The chain is built from TRBV24-1 and TRBJ2-1; unclear D gene. V was clipped by 12 bases and J by 7 bases, with 12 bases between them. Germline-derived CDR1 and CDR2 are KGHDR and SFDVKD. This CDR3 is built from 11 residues. The CDR3 spells CAASDGNEQFF. The DNA for the CDR3 is TGTGCCGCTTCGGACGGGAATGAGCAGTTCTTC.

In this sample, this clonotype turned up a few times. V and J are TRBV24-1 and TRBJ2-2; 9 bases are a match to TRBD2. The CDR3 is 17 residues long. Germline V lookup: CDR1 KGHDR, CDR2 SFDVKD. The trim removed 1 base at V and 1 base at J, leaving 3 bases unmatched. CDR3 loop: CATSDFWTSVNTGELFF. The CDR3 DNA is TGTGCCACCAGTGATTTTTGGACTAGCGTGAACACCGGGGAGCTGTTTTTT.

This clonotype was detected ten times or more. One end of the junction varies from germline; a read error may be responsible. The chain combines TRBV2 with TRBJ2-3; tentatively, D is TRBD2 (6 bases). CDR1 and CDR2 from the germline V gene are SNHLY and FYNNEI. This CDR3 has 15 residues. The CDR3 bases are TGTGCCAGCAGTCAAGCCCCAGGAGGGGTAGATACGCAGTATTTT. The encoded protein is CASSQAPGGVDTQYF.

J is TRBJ2-2 and V is TRBV5-6; unclear D gene. The CDR3 runs 11 residues. The V gene's germline CDR1 is SGHDT and CDR2 YYEEEE. V shed 5 bases and J shed 15 bases, with 14 bases lying between them. The CDR3 DNA follows: TGTGCCAGCAGTTTCGGTCTCGAATTGTTTTTT. It specifies CASSFGLELFF.

This clonotype was observed a few times. This sequence joins TRBV27 and TRBJ2-7; 9 bases line up with TRBD1. The CDR3 is made up of 13 amino acids. After removal of 5 bases from V and 5 bases from J, the junction contained 4 bases not matched to a gene. Germline V gene lookup returns CDR1 MNHEY and CDR2 SMNVEV (reference sequence). For the CDR3, the DNA is TGTGCCAGCAGTCCGGACAGGGGTGACGAGCAGTACTTC. Translated, it gives CASSPDRGDEQYF.

The chain combines TRBV2 with TRBJ2-7, with TRBD1 matching over 9 bases. The V and J ends lost 8 bases and 5 bases, in that order; junction bases with no gene match: 10. This CDR3 spans 14 amino acids. CDR1 is SNHLY and CDR2 is FYNNEI in the germline V gene. The CDR3 region has the DNA TGTGCCAGCGAATCGGGACAGGGTAACCACGAGCAGTACTTC. This gives the protein CASESGQGNHEQYF.

This clonotype turned up a few times. The chain is built from TRBV28 and TRBJ2-7; possible D gene TRBD1, 5 bases. The CDR3 is made up of 13 amino acids. Germline V gene sequence: CDR1 MDHEN, CDR2 SYDVKM. V lost 6 bases to trimming and J lost 1 base, with 10 bases between them. CDR3 loop: CASRPRVSYEQYF. The CDR3 DNA reads as TGTGCCAGCAGACCCAGGGTATCCTACGAGCAGTACTTC. Using reference TRBV28 and TRBJ2-7 for the parts outside the CDR3, the full variable domain is DVKVTQSSRYLVKRTGEKVFLECVQDMDHENMFWYRQDPGLGLRLIYFSYDVKMKEKGDIPEGYSVSREKKERFSLILESASTNQTSMYLCASRPRVSYEQYFGPGTRLTVT.

This clonotype was detected many times. V and J are TRBV6-2 or TRBV6-3 and TRBJ2-1; a weak D match, TRBD2 (6 bases). The CDR3 length is 15 residues. Between the trimmed V and J ends, which lost 2 bases and 7 bases, there was a span of 15 bases. Germline V gene lookup returns CDR1 MNHEY and CDR2 SVGEGT. The CDR3 sequence: CASSYRSGSGNEQFF. As DNA, the CDR3 is TGTGCCAGCAGTTACAGGTCAGGGAGCGGGAATGAGCAGTTCTTC.

In its sample, this clonotype was seen a few times. This chain links TRBV5-1 with TRBJ2-1; no clear D gene. The V gene's germline CDR1 is SGHRS and CDR2 YFSETQ. CDR3 length equals 15 residues. V was shortened by 4 bases and J by 0 bases, with 11 bases between the two germline ends. The CDR3 DNA is TGCGCCAGCAGCGCCACAGCCGTCTCCTACAATGAGCAGTTCTTC. It is translated as CASSATAVSYNEQFF.

Ten or more counts support this clonotype. The chain has TRBV6-1 and TRBJ1-2; weak D call: TRBD1 (5 bases). The V gene lost 7 bases and the J gene lost 0 bases, with 18 bases spanning the gap. The CDR3 contains 16 residues. Germline loops: CDR1 MNHNS, CDR2 SASEGT. The CDR3 is CASTRWAGIANYGYTF. In nucleotides, the CDR3 is TGTGCCAGCACTCGGTGGGCAGGGATAGCTAACTATGGCTACACCTTC.

This clonotype was counted many times. This chain joins TRBV20-1 and TRBJ2-1; D perhaps matches TRBD2 (5 bases). In germline, CDR1 is DFQATT, CDR2 SNEGSKA (reference sequence). The CDR3 has 14 amino acids. The V end was cut by 5 bases, the J end by 0 bases, with 11 bases between. CDR3 residues: CSAFSVASYNEQFF. The CDR3 DNA reads TGCAGTGCTTTTAGCGTCGCCTCCTACAATGAGCAGTTCTTC.

Only a few counts were recorded for this clonotype. The chain employs TRBV4-2 and TRBJ2-1; no firm D call. V lost 1 base to trimming and J lost 7 bases, with 5 bases between them. The V gene's germline CDR1 is LGHNA and CDR2 YNFKEQ. This CDR3 spans 12 amino acids. For the CDR3, the DNA is TGTGCCAGCAGCCAAGTGGAGAATGAGCAGTTCTTC. It yields the protein CASSQVENEQFF.

The chain carries TRBV3-1 and TRBJ2-1; 8 bases map to TRBD1. Germline V CDR1 and CDR2: LGHDT, YNNKEL (reference sequence). The ends lost 4 bases at V and 0 bases at J; junction bases unmatched: 8. The CDR3 covers 17 residues. The CDR3 nucleotides are TGTGCCAGCAGCCCCTTAGGGACAGGCGGCTCCTACAATGAGCAGTTCTTC. Its translation is CASSPLGTGGSYNEQFF.

Remarks on this clonotype: At one of its ends the junction is not consistent with the germline gene, which may arise from a read error. The chain is built from TRBV5-8 and TRBJ1-2, with 9 bases identical to TRBD1. Germline V gene lookup returns CDR1 SGHTS and CDR2 YDEGEE. The CDR3 consists of 14 residues. The CDR3 sequence is CTSSLGTGFYGYTF. The CDR3 region has the DNA TGTACCAGCAGCTTGGGGACAGGGTTTTATGGCTACACCTTC.